This T cell receptor (beta chain) emerged from a study of identical twins. CDR1 and CDR2 from the germline V gene are MNHEY and SVGEGT. Trimming removed 6 bases at V and 0 bases at J, with 11 bases between. The CDR3 runs to 14 residues. TCRdb ran MiXCR on the 5' RACE reads and lists one entry per CDR3 protein. The data contain just over 500,000 distinct CDR3 sequences, 20% to 25% of them seen just once; the ten biggest clones take up around 0.91%. The sample also formed part of further work on T cells expressing NK-cell markers. That study adds: Seven HCMV-seropositive donors and one seronegative donor made up the eight sequenced donors.

The rearrangement uses TRBV6-2 or TRBV6-3 and TRBJ1-1, with D unresolved. The sequence derives from a woman aged 18-29 years in good health. The sequencing sample was made of CD4+ T cells sorted from blood. CDR3 protein: CASRRAHLNTEAFF. CDR3 coding DNA: TGTGCCAGCAGGCGTGCGCATCTGAACACTGAAGCTTTCTTT.